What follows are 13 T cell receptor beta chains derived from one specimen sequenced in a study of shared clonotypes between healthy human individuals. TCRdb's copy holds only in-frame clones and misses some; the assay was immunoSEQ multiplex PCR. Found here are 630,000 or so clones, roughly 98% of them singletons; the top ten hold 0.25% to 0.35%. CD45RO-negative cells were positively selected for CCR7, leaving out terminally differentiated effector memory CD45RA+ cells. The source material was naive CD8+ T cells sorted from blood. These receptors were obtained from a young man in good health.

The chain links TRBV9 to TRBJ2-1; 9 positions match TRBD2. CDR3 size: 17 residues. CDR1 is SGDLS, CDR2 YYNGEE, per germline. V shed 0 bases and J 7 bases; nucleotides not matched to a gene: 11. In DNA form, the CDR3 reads TGTGCCAGCAGCGTAGTTGAGGGTAGCGGGAGAGGAAATGAGCAGTTCTTC. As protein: CASSVVEGSGRGNEQFF. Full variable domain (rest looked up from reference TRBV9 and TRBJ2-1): DSGVTQTPKHLITATGQRVTLRCSPRSGDLSVYWYQQSLDQGLQFLIQYYNGEERAKGNILERFSAQQFPDLHSELNLSSLELGDSALYFCASSVVEGSGRGNEQFFGPGTRLTVL.

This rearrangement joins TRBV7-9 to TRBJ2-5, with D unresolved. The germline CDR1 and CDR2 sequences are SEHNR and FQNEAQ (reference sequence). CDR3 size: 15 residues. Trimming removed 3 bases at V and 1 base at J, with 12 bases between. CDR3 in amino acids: CASSFYVGSQETQYF. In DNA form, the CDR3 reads TGTGCCAGCAGCTTCTACGTGGGCAGCCAAGAGACCCAGTACTTC.

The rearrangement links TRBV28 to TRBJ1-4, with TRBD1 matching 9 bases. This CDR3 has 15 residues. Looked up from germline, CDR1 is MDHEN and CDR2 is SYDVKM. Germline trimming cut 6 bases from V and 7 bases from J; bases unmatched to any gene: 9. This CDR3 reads CASSTRDREGEKLFF. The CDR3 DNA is TGTGCCAGCAGCACTCGGGACAGGGAGGGTGAAAAACTGTTTTTT.

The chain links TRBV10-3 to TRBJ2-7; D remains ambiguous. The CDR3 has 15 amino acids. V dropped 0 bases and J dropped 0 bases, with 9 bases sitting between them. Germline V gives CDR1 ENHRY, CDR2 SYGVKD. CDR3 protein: CAISESFLTSYEQYF. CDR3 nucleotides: TGTGCCATCAGTGAGTCGTTCCTGACCTCCTACGAGCAGTACTTC.

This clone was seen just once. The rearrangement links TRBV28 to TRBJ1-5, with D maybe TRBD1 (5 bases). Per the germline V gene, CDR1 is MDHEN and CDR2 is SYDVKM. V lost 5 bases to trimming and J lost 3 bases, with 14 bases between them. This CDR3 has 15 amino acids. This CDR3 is CASSTHQGLNQPQHF. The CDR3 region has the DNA TGTGCCAGCAGTACACATCAGGGACTCAATCAGCCCCAGCATTTT.

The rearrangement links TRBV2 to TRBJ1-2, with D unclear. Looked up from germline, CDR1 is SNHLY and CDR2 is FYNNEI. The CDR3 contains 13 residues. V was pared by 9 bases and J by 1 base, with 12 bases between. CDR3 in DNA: TGTGCCAGGGAAAGGACCGGTAACTATGGCTACACCTTC. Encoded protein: CARERTGNYGYTF.

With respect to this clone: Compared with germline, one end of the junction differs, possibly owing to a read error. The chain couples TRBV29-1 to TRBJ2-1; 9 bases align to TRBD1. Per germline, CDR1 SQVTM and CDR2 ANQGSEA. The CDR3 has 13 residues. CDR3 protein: CSVEPNTGGALIF. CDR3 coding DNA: TGCAGCGTTGAACCGAATACAGGGGGCGCACTGATCTTC.

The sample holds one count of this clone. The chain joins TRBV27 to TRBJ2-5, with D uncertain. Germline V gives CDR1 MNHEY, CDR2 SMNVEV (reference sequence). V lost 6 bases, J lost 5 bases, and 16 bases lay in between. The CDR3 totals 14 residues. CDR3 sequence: CASSTIGPRETQYF. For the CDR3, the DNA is TGTGCCAGCAGCACCATAGGGCCAAGGGAGACCCAGTACTTC.

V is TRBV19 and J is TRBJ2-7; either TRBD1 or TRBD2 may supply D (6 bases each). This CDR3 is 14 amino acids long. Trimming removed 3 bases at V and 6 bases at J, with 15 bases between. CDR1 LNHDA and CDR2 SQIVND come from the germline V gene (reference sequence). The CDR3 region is CASSIGGGQVEQYF. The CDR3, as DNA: TGTGCCAGTAGTATTGGAGGGGGGCAAGTCGAGCAGTACTTC.

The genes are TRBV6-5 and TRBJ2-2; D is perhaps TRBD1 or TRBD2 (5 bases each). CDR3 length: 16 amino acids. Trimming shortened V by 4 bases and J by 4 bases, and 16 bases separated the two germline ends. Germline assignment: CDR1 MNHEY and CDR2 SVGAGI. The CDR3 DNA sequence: TGTGCCAGCAGTTCCGCTCCCGGGGCCCCCACCGGGGAGCTGTTTTTT. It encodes CASSSAPGAPTGELFF.

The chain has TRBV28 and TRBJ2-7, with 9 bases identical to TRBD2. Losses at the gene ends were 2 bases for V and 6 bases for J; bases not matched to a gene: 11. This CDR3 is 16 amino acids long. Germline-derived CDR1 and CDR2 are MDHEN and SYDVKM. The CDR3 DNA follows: TGTGCCAGCAGTTTAATTCTAGCGGGAACCAAAGGCGAGCAGTACTTC. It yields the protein CASSLILAGTKGEQYF.

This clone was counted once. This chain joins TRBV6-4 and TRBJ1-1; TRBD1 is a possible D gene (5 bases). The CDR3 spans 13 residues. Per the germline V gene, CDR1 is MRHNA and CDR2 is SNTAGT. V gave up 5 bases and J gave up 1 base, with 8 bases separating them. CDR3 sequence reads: CASSLGANTEAFF. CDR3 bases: TGTGCCAGCAGTCTTGGGGCGAACACTGAAGCTTTCTTT.

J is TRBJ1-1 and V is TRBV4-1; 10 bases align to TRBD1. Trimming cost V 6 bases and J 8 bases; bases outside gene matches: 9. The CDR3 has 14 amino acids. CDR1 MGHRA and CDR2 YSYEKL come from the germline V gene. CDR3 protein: CASRSGTGVVEAFF. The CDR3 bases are TGCGCCAGCAGATCCGGGACAGGGGTCGTCGAAGCTTTCTTT.